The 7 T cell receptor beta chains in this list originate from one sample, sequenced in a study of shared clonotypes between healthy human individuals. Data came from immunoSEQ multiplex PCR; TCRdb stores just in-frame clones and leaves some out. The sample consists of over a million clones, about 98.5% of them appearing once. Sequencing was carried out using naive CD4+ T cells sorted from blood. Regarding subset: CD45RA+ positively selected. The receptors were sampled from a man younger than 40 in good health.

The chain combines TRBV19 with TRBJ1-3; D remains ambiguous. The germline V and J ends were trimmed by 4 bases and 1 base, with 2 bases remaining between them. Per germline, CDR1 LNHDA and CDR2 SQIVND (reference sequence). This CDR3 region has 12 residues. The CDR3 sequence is CASSRSGNTIYF. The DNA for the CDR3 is TGTGCCAGTAGTAGATCTGGAAACACCATATATTTT. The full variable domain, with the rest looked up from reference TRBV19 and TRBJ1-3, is DGGITQSPKYLFRKEGQNVTLSCEQNLNHDAMYWYRQDPGQGLRLIYYSQIVNDFQKGDIAEGYSVSREKKESFPLTVTSAQKNPTAFYLCASSRSGNTIYFGEGSWLTVV.

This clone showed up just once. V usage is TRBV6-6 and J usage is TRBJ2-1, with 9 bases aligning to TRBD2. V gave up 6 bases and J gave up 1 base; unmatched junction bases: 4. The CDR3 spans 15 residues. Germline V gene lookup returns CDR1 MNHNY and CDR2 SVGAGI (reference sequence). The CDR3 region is CASSSSGTSYNEQFF. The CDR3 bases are TGTGCCAGCAGCTCTAGCGGGACGTCCTACAATGAGCAGTTCTTC.

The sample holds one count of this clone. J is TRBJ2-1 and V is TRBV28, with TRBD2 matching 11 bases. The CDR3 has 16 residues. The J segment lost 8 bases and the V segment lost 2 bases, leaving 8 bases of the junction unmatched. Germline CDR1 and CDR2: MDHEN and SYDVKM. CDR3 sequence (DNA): TGTGCCAGCAGTTTAACGTTAGCGGGAGGGCCCCATGAGCAGTTCTTC. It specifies CASSLTLAGGPHEQFF.

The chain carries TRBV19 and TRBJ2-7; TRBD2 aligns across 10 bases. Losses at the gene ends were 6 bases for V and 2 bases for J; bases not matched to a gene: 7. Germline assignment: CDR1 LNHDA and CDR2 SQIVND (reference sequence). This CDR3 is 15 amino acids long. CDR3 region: CASSVTSGKPYEQYF. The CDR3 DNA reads TGTGCCAGTAGCGTCACTAGCGGGAAGCCCTACGAGCAGTACTTC.

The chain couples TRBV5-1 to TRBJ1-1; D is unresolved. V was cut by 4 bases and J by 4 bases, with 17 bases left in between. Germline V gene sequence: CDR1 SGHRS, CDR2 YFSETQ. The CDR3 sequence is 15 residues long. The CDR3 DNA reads TGCGCCAGCAGCCCGAACTCGGTCTTGGGCACTGAAGCTTTCTTT. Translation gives CASSPNSVLGTEAFF.

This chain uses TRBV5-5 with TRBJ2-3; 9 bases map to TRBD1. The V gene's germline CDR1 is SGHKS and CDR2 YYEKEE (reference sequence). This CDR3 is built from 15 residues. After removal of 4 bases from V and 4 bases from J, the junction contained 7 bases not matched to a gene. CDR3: CASSQPGQGPDTQYF. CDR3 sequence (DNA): TGTGCCAGCAGCCAGCCGGGACAGGGCCCAGATACGCAGTATTTT.

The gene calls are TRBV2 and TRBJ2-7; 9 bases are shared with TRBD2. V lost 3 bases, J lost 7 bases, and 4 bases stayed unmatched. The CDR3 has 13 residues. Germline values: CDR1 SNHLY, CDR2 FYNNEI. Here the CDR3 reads CASSDQLAGEQYF. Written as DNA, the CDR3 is TGTGCCAGCAGTGACCAGCTAGCGGGAGAGCAGTACTTC. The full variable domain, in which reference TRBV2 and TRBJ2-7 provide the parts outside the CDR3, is EPEVTQTPSHQVTQMGQEVILRCVPISNHLYFYWYRQILGQKVEFLVSFYNNEISEKSEIFDDQFSVERPDGSNFTLKIRSTKLEDSAMYFCASSDQLAGEQYFGPGTRLTVT.